These T cell receptor beta chains were read from a single sample in a study of blood T cell repertoires in COVID-19. Profiled with immunoSEQ multiplex PCR; TCRdb holds only in-frame clones, not every one. The table shows some 96,000 clones, with about 90% occurring only once. Material for sequencing was peripheral blood. The receptors were gathered from a human donor in a cohort sampled during active COVID-19. CDR3s include the opening cysteine and the closing phenylalanine or tryptophan.

cdr3_aa: CATSRDYGDQPQHF
j_call: TRBJ1-5
v_call: TRBV15

cdr3_aa: CASSWTGGEQYF
j_call: TRBJ2-7
v_call: TRBV5-1

cdr3_aa: CASSLQGSNTEAFF
j_call: TRBJ1-1
v_call: TRBV5-4

cdr3_aa: CASRTTGVLDTQYF
j_call: TRBJ2-3
v_call: TRBV10-2

cdr3_aa: CASSQVGNRAQETQYF
j_call: TRBJ2-5
v_call: TRBV3-1/TRBV3-2

cdr3_aa: CASSLFSGTGVGYTF
j_call: TRBJ1-2
v_call: TRBV7-2

cdr3_aa: CASSSGQGRGYEQYF
j_call: TRBJ2-7
v_call: TRBV5-1

cdr3_aa: CASSEVASGRTSLYEQYF
j_call: TRBJ2-7
v_call: TRBV2

cdr3_aa: CASSQASGRETQYF
j_call: TRBJ2-5
v_call: TRBV7-2

cdr3_aa: CASSLDGGSSYEQYF
j_call: TRBJ2-7
v_call: TRBV7-2

cdr3_aa: CASSYDSGGTDTQYF
j_call: TRBJ2-3
v_call: TRBV6-6

cdr3_aa: CASSTGGVGNIQYF
j_call: TRBJ2-4
v_call: TRBV9

cdr3_aa: CSASGQGNVETQYF
j_call: TRBJ2-5
v_call: TRBV20-1

cdr3_aa: CAISEDRGDGYTF
j_call: TRBJ1-2
v_call: TRBV10-3

cdr3_aa: CASSRTRLADTQYF
j_call: TRBJ2-3
v_call: TRBV6-2/TRBV6-3

cdr3_aa: CASSLTSGVTGRQYF
j_call: TRBJ2-3
v_call: TRBV5-1

cdr3_aa: CASSYTGNQPQHF
j_call: TRBJ1-5
v_call: TRBV28

cdr3_aa: CASRKTYLQLEQFF
j_call: TRBJ2-1
v_call: TRBV6-6

cdr3_aa: CASTGAGQPYEQYF
j_call: TRBJ2-7
v_call: TRBV5-6

cdr3_aa: CASSFRRGLGETQYF
j_call: TRBJ2-5
v_call: TRBV27

cdr3_aa: CASSPGPSGITEAFF
j_call: TRBJ1-1
v_call: TRBV19

cdr3_aa: CASSELAGGPRYF
j_call: TRBJ2-3
v_call: TRBV6-1

cdr3_aa: CATHSATNEKLFF
j_call: TRBJ1-4
v_call: TRBV10-3

cdr3_aa: CASSPSGGNTEAFF
j_call: TRBJ1-1
v_call: TRBV6-5

cdr3_aa: CASSGGAGNTIYF
j_call: TRBJ1-3
v_call: TRBV28

cdr3_aa: CASTPPGLAWNEQFF
j_call: TRBJ2-1
v_call: TRBV27